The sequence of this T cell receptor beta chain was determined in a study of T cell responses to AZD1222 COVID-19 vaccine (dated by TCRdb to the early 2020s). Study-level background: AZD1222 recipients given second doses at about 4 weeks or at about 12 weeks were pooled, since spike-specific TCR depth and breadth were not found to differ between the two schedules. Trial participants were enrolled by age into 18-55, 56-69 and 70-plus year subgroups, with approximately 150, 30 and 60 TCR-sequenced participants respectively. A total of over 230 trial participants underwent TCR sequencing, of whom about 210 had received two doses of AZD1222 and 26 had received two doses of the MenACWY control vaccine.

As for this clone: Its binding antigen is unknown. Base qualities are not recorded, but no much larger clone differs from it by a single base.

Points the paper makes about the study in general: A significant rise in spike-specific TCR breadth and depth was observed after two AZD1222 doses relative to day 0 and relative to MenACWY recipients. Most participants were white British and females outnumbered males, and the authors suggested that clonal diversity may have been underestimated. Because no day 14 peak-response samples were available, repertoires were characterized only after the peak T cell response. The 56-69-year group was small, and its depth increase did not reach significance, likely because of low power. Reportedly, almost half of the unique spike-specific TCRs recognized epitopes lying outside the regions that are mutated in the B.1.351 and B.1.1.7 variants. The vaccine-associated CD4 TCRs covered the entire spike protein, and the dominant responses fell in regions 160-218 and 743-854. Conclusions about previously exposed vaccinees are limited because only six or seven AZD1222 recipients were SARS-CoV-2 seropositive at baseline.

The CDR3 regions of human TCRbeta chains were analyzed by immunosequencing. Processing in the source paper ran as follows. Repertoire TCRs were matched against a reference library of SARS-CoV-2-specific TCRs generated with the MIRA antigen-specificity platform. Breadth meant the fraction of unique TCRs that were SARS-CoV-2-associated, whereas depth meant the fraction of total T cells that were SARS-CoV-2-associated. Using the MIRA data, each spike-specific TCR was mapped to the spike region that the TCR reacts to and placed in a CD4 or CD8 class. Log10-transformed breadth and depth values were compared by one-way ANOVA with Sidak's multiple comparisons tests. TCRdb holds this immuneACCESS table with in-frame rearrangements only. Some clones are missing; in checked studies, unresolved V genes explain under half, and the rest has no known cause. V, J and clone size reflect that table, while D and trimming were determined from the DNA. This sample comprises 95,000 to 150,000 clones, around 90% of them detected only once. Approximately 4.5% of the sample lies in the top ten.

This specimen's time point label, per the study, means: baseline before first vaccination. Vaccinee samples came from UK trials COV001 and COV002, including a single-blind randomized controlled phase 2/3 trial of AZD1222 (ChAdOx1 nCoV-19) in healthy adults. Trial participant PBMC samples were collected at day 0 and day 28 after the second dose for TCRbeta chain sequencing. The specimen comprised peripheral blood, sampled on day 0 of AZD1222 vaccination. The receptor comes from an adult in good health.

This receptor carries the CDR3 CASGLGVINEKLFF. In nucleotides, the sequence is TGTGCCAGCGGCCTTGGTGTGATTAATGAAAAACTGTTTTTT. Rearrangement joined TRBV7-9 to TRBJ1-4, with no confident D gene call. Sequences SEHNR (CDR1) and FQNEAQ (CDR2) are obtained from the germline V gene (reference sequence). V loses 8 bases, J loses 4 bases, and the germline ends lie 14 bases apart. From the cysteine up to the phenylalanine, the CDR3 has a length of 14 residues. CDR3 DNA is the only sequence kept; it has 42 bases, read in frame from the first base.